This TCR beta chain came from a study of CD8+ T cells in alopecia areata. Study findings and constraints: Resident alphabeta T cells of normal skin are also sequenced in scalp samples. Clonality in lesional scalp, especially alopecia totalis/universalis, exceeded that of normal scalp.

Notes on this clone: What it binds is unknown.

Trimming shortened V by 4 bases and J by 4 bases, and 13 bases separated the two germline ends. From germline, CDR1 is PRHDT and CDR2 FYEKMQ (reference sequence). The CDR3 contains 14 residues. Lesional scalp tissue (obtained by punch biopsy) and peripheral blood were collected from alopecia areata patients. Isolation of CD4+ and CD8+ T cells from PBMCs was achieved by sorting. Reverse transcribed after extraction, RNA yielded cDNA as the sequencing template. Profiled with immunoSEQ multiplex PCR; TCRdb holds only in-frame clones, not every one. The sample has fewer than 70,000 clones, about 40% seen once; the top ten hold 45% to 60%.

The J gene is TRBJ1-2, the V gene TRBV13; D is undetermined. The source material was NKG2D-low CD8+ T cells sorted from blood. This sequence was found in a human donor with alopecia areata. The CDR3 is CASSSLAVIYGYTF. The DNA for the CDR3 is TGTGCCAGCAGCTCACTTGCGGTGATCTATGGCTACACCTTC.